Each of the 28 T cell receptor beta chains below was sequenced from the same sample in a study of neurological immune-mediated disorders. TCRdb analysed the 5' RACE reads with MiXCR anew, one entry per CDR3 protein. The profile shows around 60,000 distinct CDR3 sequences, around a tenth of them singletons. Noted time point: longitudinal time-point 1 (baseline). Sequenced input: PBMCs. These receptors all stem from a male donor with HTLV-1-associated myelopathy (HAM/TSP).

This clonotype was seen ten or more times. The chain links TRBV7-8 to TRBJ1-1; 8 nucleotides agree with TRBD1. Germline V gives CDR1 SGHVS, CDR2 FQNEAQ. This CDR3 contains 14 residues. After removal of 5 bases from V and 5 bases from J, the junction contained 7 bases not matched to a gene. The CDR3 here is CASSGLDRVTEAFF. CDR3 in DNA: TGTGCCAGCAGCGGATTGGACAGGGTGACTGAAGCTTTCTTT. Complete variable domain (other parts from reference TRBV7-8 and TRBJ1-1): GAGVSQSPRYKVAKRGQDVALRCDPISGHVSLFWYQQALGQGPEFLTYFQNEAQLDKSGLPSDRFFAERPEGSVSTLKIQRTQQEDSAVYLCASSGLDRVTEAFFGQGTRLTVV.

This clonotype was detected ten times or more. In nucleotides, the CDR3 is TGCGCCAGCAGAGAAGAACAGAACCCTTACTATGGCTACACCTTC. Protein product: CASREEQNPYYGYTF. The V gene is TRBV5-1, the J gene TRBJ1-2, with D unclear. The V end lost 5 bases, the J end lost 3 bases, and 17 bases lay between the germline ends. This CDR3 region has 15 residues. Looked up from germline, CDR1 is SGHRS and CDR2 is YFSETQ.

This clonotype was counted many times. J is TRBJ1-6 and V is TRBV3-1; no definite D call. Germline lookup yields CDR1 LGHDT and CDR2 YNNKEL (reference sequence). V lost 4 bases, J lost 10 bases, and 14 bases lay in between. CDR3 size: 14 residues. Written as DNA, the CDR3 is TGTGCCAGCAGCCGAGGTGGGGATGGGTCACCCCTCCACTTT. Encoded protein: CASSRGGDGSPLHF.

There are many counts of this clonotype. The gene calls are TRBV12-3 or TRBV12-4 and TRBJ2-7, with a possible D match to TRBD1 (5 bases). V shed 5 bases and J shed 5 bases, with 19 bases lying between them. The CDR3 is 15 amino acids. The CDR3 DNA is TGTGCCAGCAGTCGAGACCCAGGGAAGGCGCACGAGCAGTACTTC. Translation gives CASSRDPGKAHEQYF.

This clonotype was detected only once. This sequence may be a read error, since a much larger clone differs from it by one base. The chain's CDR3 is CATGGGYDQYF. Written as DNA, the CDR3 is TGTGCCACGGGAGGGGGCTACGATCAGTACTTC. V and J are TRBV27 and TRBJ2-7, with D possibly being TRBD2 (8 bases). CDR1 and CDR2 (germline): MNHEY, SMNVEV (reference sequence). This CDR3 is 11 amino acids long.

This clonotype appeared many times. This chain joins TRBV24-1 and TRBJ1-2, with unresolved D. Germline-derived CDR1 and CDR2 are KGHDR and SFDVKD. The CDR3 extends over 11 amino acids. Deletions cut 5 bases from V and 8 bases from J, with 8 bases between. This CDR3 reads CATSGMSGYTF. CDR3 in DNA: TGTGCCACCAGTGGTATGAGCGGCTACACCTTC.

The chain joins TRBV28 to TRBJ1-4, with TRBD1 as a possible D gene (6 bases). V was cut by 2 bases and J by 4 bases, with 14 bases left in between. The length of the CDR3 is 16 residues. Per the germline V gene, CDR1 is MDHEN and CDR2 is SYDVKM. CDR3 sequence (DNA): TGTGCCAGCAGTTTACCGGGGGCTGCAAATAATGAAAAACTGTTTTTT. It yields the protein CASSLPGAANNEKLFF.

This clonotype has at least ten counts. The chain uses TRBV7-6 and TRBJ2-6, with no clear D. Per germline, CDR1 SGHVS and CDR2 FNYEAQ. With 0 bases removed from V and 0 bases from J, the gap between germline ends came to 15 bases. This CDR3 has 19 amino acids. Here the CDR3 DNA reads TGTGCCAGCAGCTTAGCCCCGGCAGGCCCTAGCTCTGGGGCCAACGTCCTGACTTTC. This translates into CASSLAPAGPSSGANVLTF.

This clonotype was counted ten times or more. CDR3 sequence: CASSLVLATNEKLFF. Written as DNA, the CDR3 is TGTGCCAGCAGTTTGGTTCTCGCAACTAATGAAAAACTGTTTTTT. The V and J genes are TRBV27 and TRBJ1-4; no clear D gene. The length of the CDR3 is 15 residues. Trimming left V 3 bases short and J 0 bases short, with 8 bases between. The V gene's germline CDR1 is MNHEY and CDR2 SMNVEV (reference sequence). The full variable domain, with the rest looked up from reference TRBV27 and TRBJ1-4, is EAQVTQNPRYLITVTGKKLTVTCSQNMNHEYMSWYRQDPGLGLRQIYYSMNVEVTDKGDVPEGYKVSRKEKRNFPLILESPSPNQTSLYFCASSLVLATNEKLFFGSGTQLSVL.

This clonotype was picked up many times. The CDR3 DNA sequence: TGCAGCGTTTTTAAAGAGGGGGGTCATGGCTACACCTTC. Translation: CSVFKEGGHGYTF. The chain carries TRBV29-1 and TRBJ1-2; perhaps TRBD1 as D (6 bases). Germline values: CDR1 SQVTM, CDR2 ANQGSEA. The CDR3 spans 13 residues. V was pared by 5 bases and J by 6 bases, with 16 bases between. Using reference TRBV29-1 and TRBJ1-2 for the parts outside the CDR3, the full variable domain is SAVISQKPSRDICQRGTSLTIQCQVDSQVTMMFWYRQQPGQSLTLIATANQGSEATYESGFVIDKFPISRPNLTFSTLTVSNMSPEDSSIYLCSVFKEGGHGYTFGSGTRLTVV.

This clonotype was found many times. This CDR3 is CASSSGIPSYGYTF. The CDR3 nucleotides read TGTGCCAGCAGCTCAGGGATCCCTTCCTATGGCTACACCTTC. The chain recombines TRBV7-2 with TRBJ1-2, with D perhaps matching TRBD1 (5 bases). V lost 4 bases and J 4 bases, leaving 13 bases between the germline ends. Germline V lookup: CDR1 SGHTA, CDR2 FQGNSA. The CDR3 covers 14 residues.

The chain links TRBV11-3 to TRBJ2-1, with 8 positions matching TRBD1. V gave up 3 bases and J gave up 9 bases; unmatched junction bases: 4. Germline V gives CDR1 SGHNT, CDR2 YENEEA. The CDR3 totals 13 residues. The CDR3 sequence: CASSFRQGSEQFF. The DNA of the CDR3 is TGTGCCAGCAGCTTCAGACAGGGGAGTGAGCAGTTCTTC.

This clonotype was detected many times. The gene calls are TRBV7-9 and TRBJ2-1; 9 bases line up with TRBD1. The CDR3 covers 15 residues. The V gene's germline CDR1 is SEHNR and CDR2 FQNEAQ (reference sequence). Trimming took 4 bases from V and 2 from J; bases not matched to a gene: 3. DNA of the CDR3: TGTGCCAGCAGCTCCGGGACAGGGCCCTACAATGAGCAGTTCTTC. It yields the protein CASSSGTGPYNEQFF.

J is TRBJ1-4 and V is TRBV6-6; 7 nucleotides align to TRBD1. The junction had 12 bases not matched to a gene; V was cut back by 6 bases and J by 8 bases. The CDR3 spans 15 residues. CDR1 and CDR2 from the germline V gene are MNHNY and SVGAGI (reference sequence). For the CDR3, the DNA is TGTGCCAGCAGAGGGAGAGGGGGCTTTGGGGAAAAACTGTTTTTT. Translation gives CASRGRGGFGEKLFF.

The chain uses TRBV7-9 and TRBJ2-5, with 10 bases fitting TRBD2. Germline loops: CDR1 SEHNR, CDR2 FQNEAQ (reference sequence). The ends lost 5 bases at V and 2 bases at J; junction bases unmatched: 8. This CDR3 spans 16 amino acids. The CDR3 reads CASSPRTSGSQETQYF. The CDR3 nucleotides read TGTGCCAGCAGCCCCAGGACTAGCGGTTCTCAAGAGACCCAGTACTTC.

This clonotype was recorded at least ten times. The rearrangement links TRBV6-5 to TRBJ2-5; maybe TRBD1 (6 bases). V was trimmed by 2 bases and J by 10 bases, leaving 11 bases between them. The germline CDR1 and CDR2 sequences are MNHEY and SVGAGI. The CDR3 totals 12 residues. The CDR3 reads CASSYPRGLQYF. The CDR3 region has the DNA TGTGCCAGCAGTTACCCCAGGGGTCTCCAGTACTTC.

This clonotype was seen many times. This chain uses TRBV7-2 with TRBJ1-6; D is undetermined. CDR1 is SGHTA and CDR2 is FQGNSA in the germline V gene. The V end lost 5 bases, the J end lost 7 bases, and 12 bases lay between the germline ends. The CDR3 length is 14 residues. DNA of the CDR3: TGTGCCAGCAGCCGGGGAGTCTTCAATTCACCCCTCCACTTT. It translates to CASSRGVFNSPLHF.

The chain carries TRBV5-1 and TRBJ1-2; TRBD1 matches at 7 bases. The ends lost 3 bases at V and 2 bases at J; junction bases unmatched: 1. The CDR3 is made up of 13 amino acids. Germline-derived CDR1 and CDR2 are SGHRS and YFSETQ. In nucleotides, the CDR3 is TGCGCCAGCAGCTCGACAGGGAACTATGGCTACACCTTC. Its protein product is CASSSTGNYGYTF.

This clonotype came up many times. The chain recombines TRBV7-3 with TRBJ1-4; no definite D call. This CDR3 is built from 11 residues. The germline gives CDR1 SGHTA, CDR2 FQGTGA. V lost 6 bases and J lost 13, with 12 bases in between. The CDR3: CASRPNSGLFF. DNA of the CDR3: TGTGCCAGCAGACCGAATTCTGGACTGTTTTTT.

As concerns this clonotype: A much larger clonotype is one base distant, so this may be a read error. This chain links TRBV6-6 with TRBJ2-7; the match to TRBD1 covers 8 bases. The trim removed 8 bases at V and 5 bases at J, leaving 5 bases unmatched. This CDR3 has 12 residues. Germline lookup yields CDR1 MNHNY and CDR2 SVGAGI (reference sequence). CDR3 in amino acids: CASRQGLHEQYF. DNA for the CDR3: TGTGCCAGCCGACAGGGGCTCCACGAGCAGTACTTC.

This clonotype showed up many times. This sequence joins TRBV11-2 and TRBJ2-2, with 7 bases identical to TRBD1. The germline gives CDR1 SGHAT, CDR2 FQNNGV. The V segment lost 1 base and the J segment 4 bases; nucleotides outside the gene matches: 3. CDR3 length: 15 residues. The CDR3 spells CASSLVEGATGELFF. The CDR3 region has the DNA TGTGCCAGCAGCTTAGTTGAGGGGGCCACCGGGGAGCTGTTTTTT.

The V and J genes are TRBV12-3 or TRBV12-4 and TRBJ2-7; D gene ambiguous. The V end lost 7 bases, the J end lost 3 bases, and 19 bases lay between the germline ends. The CDR3 loop spans 15 amino acids. CDR3 coding DNA: TGTGCCAGCACCCACCGGGTGGCCTACTACTACGAGCAGTACTTC. The encoded protein is CASTHRVAYYYEQYF.

This clonotype was recorded many times. This rearrangement joins TRBV5-1 to TRBJ2-7; 8 bases align to TRBD1. Germline-derived CDR1 and CDR2 are SGHRS and YFSETQ. The CDR3 is 15 amino acids. V shed 4 bases, J shed 3 bases, and the junction held 9 bases outside the gene matches. The CDR3 bases are TGCGCCAGCAGCCCCGCCGGGACAGGAGTCTACGAGCAGTACTTC. Translating it yields CASSPAGTGVYEQYF.

This clonotype was recorded many times. The chain carries TRBV28 and TRBJ2-7; D gene uncertain. This CDR3 contains 15 residues. The V gene's germline CDR1 is MDHEN and CDR2 SYDVKM. The V end lost 2 bases, the J end lost 3 bases, and 14 bases lay between the germline ends. CDR3 residues: CASSLRTRALYEQYF. CDR3 sequence (DNA): TGTGCCAGCAGTTTAAGGACCCGCGCCCTCTACGAGCAGTACTTC.

Ten or more counts support this clonotype. This chain joins TRBV28 and TRBJ1-3; the D is unclear. CDR1 MDHEN and CDR2 SYDVKM come from the germline V gene. The CDR3 is 14 amino acids. Trimming removed 3 bases from V and 4 bases from J, with 10 bases in between. The CDR3, as DNA: TGTGCCAGCAGTTTGTCGTTTGAGGGAAACACCATATATTTT. It specifies CASSLSFEGNTIYF.

This clonotype was recorded at least ten times. The V call is TRBV4-3, the J call TRBJ2-3; 7 nucleotides align to TRBD2. The CDR3 is made up of 15 amino acids. The V segment lost 1 base and the J segment 4 bases; nucleotides outside the gene matches: 5. Germline CDR1 reads LGHNA; CDR2 reads YSLEER. CDR3 amino acids: CASSQGSGGADTQYF. Here the CDR3 DNA reads TGCGCCAGCAGCCAAGGTTCGGGGGGTGCAGATACGCAGTATTTT.

This clonotype was detected a few times. V usage is TRBV28 and J usage is TRBJ1-2; maybe TRBD1 (5 bases). V gave up 6 bases and J gave up 4 bases, with 15 bases separating them. Germline CDR1 and CDR2: MDHEN and SYDVKM. The CDR3 is 14 amino acids. The CDR3 DNA is TGTGCCAGCAGCCTCTCGTTAGGGACCTATGGCTACACCTTC. This codes for CASSLSLGTYGYTF.

About this clonotype itself: This could be a read error, since a much larger clone is one nucleotide away. The J gene is TRBJ2-2, the V gene TRBV20-1; D perhaps matches TRBD2 (5 bases). This CDR3 spans 14 amino acids. Germline loops: CDR1 DFQATT, CDR2 SNEGSKA (reference sequence). The DNA for the CDR3 is TGCAGTGCCCAAGGACTGGGGAACACCCGGGAGCTGTTTTTT. This translates into CSAQGLGNTRELFF.